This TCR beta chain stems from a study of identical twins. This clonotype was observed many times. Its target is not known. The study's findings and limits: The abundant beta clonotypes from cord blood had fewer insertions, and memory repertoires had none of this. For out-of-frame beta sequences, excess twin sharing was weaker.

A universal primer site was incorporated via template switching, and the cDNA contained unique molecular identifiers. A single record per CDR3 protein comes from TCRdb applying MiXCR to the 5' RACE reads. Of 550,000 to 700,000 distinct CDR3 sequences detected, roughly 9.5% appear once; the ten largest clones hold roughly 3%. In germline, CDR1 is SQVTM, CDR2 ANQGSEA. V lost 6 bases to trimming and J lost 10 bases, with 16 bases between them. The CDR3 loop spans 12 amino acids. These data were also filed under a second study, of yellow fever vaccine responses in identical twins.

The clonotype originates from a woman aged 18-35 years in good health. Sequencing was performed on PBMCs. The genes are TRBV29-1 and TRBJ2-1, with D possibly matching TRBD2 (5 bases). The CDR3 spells CSVEGTLEEQFF. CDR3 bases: TGCAGCGTCGAGGGCACACTGGAGGAGCAGTTCTTC.